The clone carrying this T cell receptor beta chain has a handful of counts. As yet, its antigen is unknown. The data are from a study of T cells after yellow fever vaccination. About the study: Preparation used SMART-Seq v4 Ultra Low Input for the low-cell-number fractions.

Each CDR3 protein is one row after TCRdb ran MiXCR on the 5' RACE reads. This sample has more than 200,000 distinct CDR3 sequences; approximately 3.5% occur once, and the top ten carry about a fifth. CDR1 is SGHAT and CDR2 is FQNNGV in the germline V gene. CDR3 length equals 15 residues. The J segment lost 1 base and the V segment lost 5 bases, leaving 4 bases of the junction unmatched. Study-level findings and limits: Boosting was followed by the reappearance of most primary-vaccination clones (96% CD4, around 91% CD8).

The sequencing here drew on PBMCs, taken 15 days after the yellow fever booster vaccination. The source is a man aged 18 to 29 who received the YFV17D yellow fever vaccine. This chain joins TRBV11-2 and TRBJ2-5; TRBD1 agrees at 10 bases. DNA for the CDR3: TGTGCCAGCAGCGTGGGACAGGGGATCCAAGAGACCCAGTACTTC. This gives the protein CASSVGQGIQETQYF.